These 30 T cell receptor beta chains were sequenced from one sample in a study of blood T cell repertoires in COVID-19 (dated by TCRdb to about 2020). The method was the immunoSEQ multiplex PCR assay. What TCRdb holds here is the immuneACCESS table cut down to in-frame rearrangements. Part of the clones is not present; checked against another copy, under half of the missing clones reflect an unresolved V gene, and the others are unexplained. This sample gives 70,000 to 95,000 clones in total; 80% of them show up just once. The ten largest clones take up approximately 12% of the sample. Sequences were obtained from peripheral blood. These receptors were collected from a woman aged 40-49 years with active or convalescent COVID-19.

With respect to this clone: At one end, the junction sequence differs from germline, possibly due to a read error. This chain joins TRBV28 and TRBJ1-2; 8 bases agree with TRBD1. Germline V CDR1 and CDR2: MDHEN, SYDVKM. CDR3 length: 11 amino acids. Here the CDR3 reads CAGRGLGGYTF. The CDR3 nucleotides read TGTGCCGGCAGGGGGCTGGGTGGCTACACCTTC.

The rearrangement links TRBV7-9 to TRBJ2-7, with a possible D match to TRBD1 (5 bases). The germline V gene encodes CDR1 SEHNR and CDR2 FQNEAQ (reference sequence). V lost 1 base and J 3 bases, leaving 19 bases between the germline ends. The CDR3 contains 17 residues. The CDR3 nucleotides read TGTGCCAGCAGCTTAGGTGACAGTCGCGGTAGGGTCTACGAGCAGTACTTC. It specifies CASSLGDSRGRVYEQYF.

This chain uses TRBV12-5 with TRBJ2-2; a possible D gene is TRBD2 (5 bases). Trimming stripped 4 bases from V and 15 bases from J, with 15 bases between. Germline values: CDR1 LGHNT, CDR2 FRNRAP. The CDR3 has 12 amino acids. CDR3 region: CASGSGNDAMFF. The CDR3 DNA follows: TGTGCTAGTGGTTCCGGGAACGATGCGATGTTTTTT.

The chain joins TRBV7-2 to TRBJ1-5, with 7 bases that match TRBD1. The germline V gene has CDR1 SGHTA and CDR2 FQGNSA. V trimming: 1 base; J trimming: 3 bases; junction bases outside the gene matches: 3. The CDR3 is 15 residues long. CDR3 amino acids: CASSLGQGFNQPQHF. CDR3 sequence (DNA): TGTGCCAGCAGCTTAGGACAGGGTTTCAATCAGCCCCAGCATTTT.

The chain carries TRBV6-5 and TRBJ2-1; 7 positions agree with TRBD1. Germline CDR1 is MNHEY and CDR2 is SVGAGI. V lost 6 bases and J lost 5; bases outside the gene matches: 4. The length of the CDR3 is 13 residues. The CDR3 coding sequence is TGTGCCAGCAGCCGACAGGGACACAATGAGCAGTTCTTC. This gives the protein CASSRQGHNEQFF.

The V and J genes are TRBV3-1 (or the pseudogene TRBV3-2) and TRBJ1-4; D not resolved. Germline lookup yields CDR1 LGHDT and CDR2 YNNKEL (reference sequence). The V gene lost 1 base and the J gene lost 8 bases, with 11 bases spanning the gap. This CDR3 is 14 amino acids long. DNA for the CDR3: TGTGCCAGCAGCCAAGTAGCTACTGGGGAAAAACTGTTTTTT. It is translated as CASSQVATGEKLFF.

The V and J genes are TRBV5-1 and TRBJ2-2; 9 bases map to TRBD1. CDR1 SGHRS and CDR2 YFSETQ come from the germline V gene. The CDR3 extends over 15 amino acids. The V segment lost 4 bases and the J segment 6 bases; nucleotides outside the gene matches: 7. The CDR3 protein is CASSPDRGSAGELFF. CDR3 bases: TGCGCCAGCAGCCCGGACAGGGGTAGTGCCGGGGAGCTGTTTTTT.

CDR3 nucleotides: TGTGCCAGCAGTCCCTCAGACAGCTACGAGCAGTACTTC. It yields the protein CASSPSDSYEQYF. This chain links TRBV11-2 with TRBJ2-7; tentative D call: TRBD1 (5 bases). V was shortened by 6 bases and J by 3 bases, with 12 bases between the two germline ends. This CDR3 comprises 13 residues. The V gene's germline CDR1 is SGHAT and CDR2 FQNNGV.

The count of this clone is one. The same CDR3 is also encoded by other DNA sequences in this sample. The J gene is TRBJ1-6, the V gene TRBV7-2; maybe TRBD1 (5 bases). This CDR3 region has 17 residues. V gave up 1 base and J gave up 0 bases, with 10 bases separating them. Germline V gene sequence: CDR1 SGHTA, CDR2 FQGNSA. Here the CDR3 reads CASSLGGKSSYNSPLHF. DNA of the CDR3: TGTGCCAGCAGCTTAGGGGGCAAGAGCTCCTATAATTCACCCCTCCACTTT.

The CDR3 protein is CSVGRLAGGGNEQFF. DNA for the CDR3: TGCAGCGTTGGAAGGCTAGCGGGAGGAGGTAATGAGCAGTTCTTC. V usage is TRBV29-1 and J usage is TRBJ2-1, with 11 bases identical to TRBD2. J was trimmed by 7 bases and V by 4 bases; bases with no gene match: 9. Germline V gene data show CDR1 as SQVTM and CDR2 as ANQGSEA. This CDR3 spans 15 amino acids.

This clone came up a few times. The chain recombines TRBV2 with TRBJ2-7; D is unresolved. Germline V CDR1 and CDR2: SNHLY, FYNNEI. With 5 bases removed from V and 4 bases from J, the gap between germline ends came to 9 bases. CDR3 length: 12 amino acids. The CDR3 region is CASSNDNYEQYF. In nucleotides, the CDR3 is TGTGCCAGCAGTAACGACAATTACGAGCAGTACTTC.

The J gene is TRBJ2-3, the V gene TRBV9, with D perhaps TRBD1 (6 bases). The germline gives CDR1 SGDLS, CDR2 YYNGEE. CDR3 length equals 14 residues. V was clipped by 2 bases and J by 5 bases, with 12 bases between them. The CDR3 coding sequence is TGTGCCAGCAGCGTTCAGACAGGTTTAGATACGCAGTATTTT. This gives the protein CASSVQTGLDTQYF.

V usage is TRBV10-2 and J usage is TRBJ2-7; 10 bases are a match to TRBD2. CDR3 length: 16 residues. Germline V gene data show CDR1 as WSHSY and CDR2 as SAAADI. Trimming took 0 bases from V and 7 from J; bases not matched to a gene: 9. CDR3 DNA: TGCGCCAGCAGTGAGTCGATCCGACTAGCGGGCACGGAGCAGTACTTC. This encodes CASSESIRLAGTEQYF.

The CDR3 spells CASSGLGTGGGTEAFF. The CDR3 nucleotides read TGTGCCAGCAGTGGGTTAGGGACAGGGGGCGGAACTGAAGCTTTCTTT. This sequence joins TRBV2 and TRBJ1-1; 12 bases match TRBD1. Germline V gene lookup returns CDR1 SNHLY and CDR2 FYNNEI. V shed 4 bases and J 5 bases; nucleotides not matched to a gene: 8. The length of the CDR3 is 16 residues.

This chain connects TRBV6-5 to TRBJ2-5, with D perhaps TRBD2 (5 bases). The germline gives CDR1 MNHEY, CDR2 SVGAGI. With 5 bases removed from V and 6 bases from J, the gap between germline ends came to 10 bases. The CDR3 has 12 amino acids. DNA of the CDR3: TGTGCCAGCAGTCGGGGTTGGCAGACCCAGTACTTC. Protein sequence: CASSRGWQTQYF.

The chain employs TRBV5-1 and TRBJ1-2; tentative D call: TRBD1 (6 bases). The CDR3 has 12 amino acids. Germline lookup yields CDR1 SGHRS and CDR2 YFSETQ. Between the trimmed V and J ends, which lost 8 bases and 5 bases, there was a span of 13 bases. CDR3 amino acids: CASTGSGYGYTF. CDR3 nucleotide sequence: TGCGCCAGTACAGGGTCCGGTTATGGCTACACCTTC.

V usage is TRBV24-1 and J usage is TRBJ2-2; 7 positions match TRBD2. Trimming removed 5 bases from V and 0 bases from J; junction bases left unmatched: 8. Germline V gene sequence: CDR1 KGHDR, CDR2 SFDVKD. This CDR3 has 17 residues. The CDR3 DNA follows: TGTGCCACCAGTGCCCCGACTAGCCGAACGAACACCGGGGAGCTGTTTTTT. Translation gives CATSAPTSRTNTGELFF.

The rearrangement uses TRBV6-2 or TRBV6-3 and TRBJ2-7, with no clear D. This CDR3 is 14 amino acids long. Germline V gene lookup returns CDR1 MNHEY and CDR2 SVGEGT. V was cut by 3 bases and J by 0 bases, with 9 bases left in between. CDR3 in amino acids: CASSYSDFSYEQYF. The CDR3 DNA sequence: TGTGCCAGCAGTTATAGTGACTTCTCCTACGAGCAGTACTTC.

A few counts support this clone. This CDR3 is CSVETSGDSYEQYF. The CDR3 DNA follows: TGCAGCGTTGAAACTAGCGGGGACTCCTACGAGCAGTACTTC. V and J are TRBV29-1 and TRBJ2-7, with 10 bases aligning to TRBD2. Germline lookup yields CDR1 SQVTM and CDR2 ANQGSEA. With V trimmed by 2 bases and J by 0 bases, 1 base remained unmatched. This CDR3 region has 14 residues.

The V gene is TRBV27, the J gene TRBJ2-2; the match to TRBD2 covers 11 bases. The CDR3 has 15 residues. Trimming at V came to 5 bases and at J to 5 bases, leaving 4 bases not matched to a gene. Germline values: CDR1 MNHEY, CDR2 SMNVEV (reference sequence). DNA for the CDR3: TGTGCCAGCAGTGCTAGCGGGAGGTGGACCGGGGAGCTGTTTTTT. This sequence encodes CASSASGRWTGELFF.

The chain combines TRBV7-7 with TRBJ2-5; 14 bases match TRBD2. Germline assignment: CDR1 SSHAT and CDR2 FNYEAQ (reference sequence). With V trimmed by 4 bases and J by 5 bases, 6 bases remained unmatched. CDR3 length equals 16 residues. The CDR3 bases are TGTGCCAGCAGCTGGGGGACTAGCGGGAGTGGGGAGACCCAGTACTTC. Its translation: CASSWGTSGSGETQYF.

The J gene is TRBJ2-5, the V gene TRBV5-8, with D possibly being TRBD2 (5 bases). CDR1 is SGHTS and CDR2 is YDEGEE in the germline V gene. The length of the CDR3 is 14 residues. Trimming cost V 5 bases and J 0 bases, with 11 bases left between them. The CDR3 here is CASSKGEDQETQYF. CDR3 DNA: TGTGCCAGCAGTAAGGGAGAGGACCAAGAGACCCAGTACTTC.

CDR3 in DNA: TGTGCCAGCAGCTCCCGGACAGGGGAAAACACTGAAGCTTTCTTT. This codes for CASSSRTGENTEAFF. The gene calls are TRBV7-8 and TRBJ1-1; 9 bases align to TRBD1. The length of the CDR3 is 15 residues. The V segment lost 4 bases and the J segment 2 bases; nucleotides outside the gene matches: 5. CDR1 and CDR2 from the germline V gene are SGHVS and FQNEAQ.

This clone was counted only a few times. The chain has TRBV4-1 and TRBJ1-3, with a possible D match to TRBD1 (6 bases). The V end was cut by 0 bases, the J end by 4 bases, with 22 bases between. This CDR3 comprises 19 residues. CDR1 MGHRA and CDR2 YSYEKL come from the germline V gene. CDR3 loop: CASSQDRHRAGREGNTIYF. CDR3 in DNA: TGCGCCAGCAGCCAAGACCGCCACAGGGCTGGGCGAGAAGGAAACACCATATATTTT.

The chain is built from TRBV11-2 and TRBJ2-2, with 8 bases aligning to TRBD2. The CDR3 runs 14 residues. The V gene end was trimmed by 5 bases and the J gene end by 6 bases; junction bases not matched to a gene: 5. Germline-derived CDR1 and CDR2 are SGHAT and FQNNGV. The CDR3 protein is CASSRRGLAGELFF. The CDR3 DNA reads TGTGCCAGCAGCCGTAGGGGACTAGCCGGGGAGCTGTTTTTT.

In its sample, this clone was seen a few times. The chain combines TRBV6-5 with TRBJ1-2, with D hard to call. Germline loops: CDR1 MNHEY, CDR2 SVGAGI. Deletions cut 6 bases from V and 5 bases from J, with 16 bases between. The CDR3 runs 14 residues. CDR3 in DNA: TGTGCCAGCAGCCGTCCCGGGAAGACTTATGGCTACACCTTC. Protein product: CASSRPGKTYGYTF.

This chain connects TRBV19 to TRBJ1-3; D gene unclear. The CDR3 contains 14 residues. Trimming pared 7 bases from V and 0 bases from J, leaving 10 bases between. CDR1 and CDR2 from the germline V gene are LNHDA and SQIVND (reference sequence). CDR3 in amino acids: CASIPGYSGNTIYF. CDR3 DNA sequence: TGTGCCAGTATCCCAGGATACTCTGGAAACACCATATATTTT.

This clone has more than one count but fewer than ten. The chain uses TRBV5-8 and TRBJ2-7; TRBD1 aligns across 7 bases. The V gene's germline CDR1 is SGHTS and CDR2 YDEGEE. V lost 4 bases and J lost 2; bases outside the gene matches: 6. The CDR3 runs to 14 residues. The CDR3 sequence: CASSPWQGAYEQYF. In DNA, the CDR3 is TGTGCCAGCAGCCCGTGGCAGGGGGCCTACGAGCAGTACTTC.

The chain carries TRBV5-3 and TRBJ1-6, with TRBD1 identical over 7 bases. TRBV5-3 is an ORF for which the function is uncertain. V trimming: 4 bases; J trimming: 7 bases; junction bases outside the gene matches: 11. The CDR3 covers 16 residues. The CDR3 region has the DNA TGTGCCAGAAGCATTAACAGGGGCAGGGTGAATTCACCCCTCCACTTT. Protein sequence: CARSINRGRVNSPLHF.

The CDR3 DNA reads as TGTGCCAGTAGTATTGGTCAGGGTGTAGGAAATCAGCCCCAGCATTTT. Residues: CASSIGQGVGNQPQHF. This chain connects TRBV19 to TRBJ1-5, with D maybe TRBD1 (5 bases). Trimming left V 3 bases short and J 4 bases short, with 16 bases between. The CDR3 loop spans 16 amino acids. Germline V lookup: CDR1 LNHDA, CDR2 SQIVND (reference sequence).